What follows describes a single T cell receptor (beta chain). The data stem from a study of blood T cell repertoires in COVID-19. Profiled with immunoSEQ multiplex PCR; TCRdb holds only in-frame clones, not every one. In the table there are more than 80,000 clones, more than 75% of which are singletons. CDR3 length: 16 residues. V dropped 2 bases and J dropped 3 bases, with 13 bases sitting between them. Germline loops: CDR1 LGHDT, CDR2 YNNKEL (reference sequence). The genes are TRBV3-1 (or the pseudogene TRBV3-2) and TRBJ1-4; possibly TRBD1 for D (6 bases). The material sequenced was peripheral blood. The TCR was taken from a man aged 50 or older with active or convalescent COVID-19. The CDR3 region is CASSQRLTGPNEKLFF. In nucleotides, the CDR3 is TGTGCCAGCAGCCAAAGACTGACAGGACCTAATGAAAAACTGTTTTTT.